This TCR beta chain appears in the sequencing data of a study of cytomegalovirus exposure and HLA in healthy donors. This clone was counted a few times. Its antigen remains unidentified. Overall study results and limits: TCR beta chain V- and J-gene trimming was linked, in a later analysis, to a missense variant in DCLRE1C.

A multiplex PCR was run with 60 Vbeta primers and 13 Jbeta primers. Libraries were prepared by immunoSEQ multiplex PCR; TCRdb keeps only in-frame clonotypes and omits some of them. In the table there are 130,000 or so clones, 60% to 85% of which are singletons. The source of this sequence is a woman younger than 35 in good health and CMV-seronegative. The sequenced sample consisted of PBMCs.

In nucleotides, the CDR3 is TGTGCCAGTGAAGGGGACAGAAACACCATATATTTT. Its protein is CASEGDRNTIYF. The chain uses TRBV6-6 and TRBJ1-3; possibly TRBD1 for D (6 bases). Germline loops: CDR1 MNHNY, CDR2 SVGAGI (reference sequence). CDR3 length: 12 amino acids. V dropped 9 bases and J dropped 5 bases, with 11 bases sitting between them.